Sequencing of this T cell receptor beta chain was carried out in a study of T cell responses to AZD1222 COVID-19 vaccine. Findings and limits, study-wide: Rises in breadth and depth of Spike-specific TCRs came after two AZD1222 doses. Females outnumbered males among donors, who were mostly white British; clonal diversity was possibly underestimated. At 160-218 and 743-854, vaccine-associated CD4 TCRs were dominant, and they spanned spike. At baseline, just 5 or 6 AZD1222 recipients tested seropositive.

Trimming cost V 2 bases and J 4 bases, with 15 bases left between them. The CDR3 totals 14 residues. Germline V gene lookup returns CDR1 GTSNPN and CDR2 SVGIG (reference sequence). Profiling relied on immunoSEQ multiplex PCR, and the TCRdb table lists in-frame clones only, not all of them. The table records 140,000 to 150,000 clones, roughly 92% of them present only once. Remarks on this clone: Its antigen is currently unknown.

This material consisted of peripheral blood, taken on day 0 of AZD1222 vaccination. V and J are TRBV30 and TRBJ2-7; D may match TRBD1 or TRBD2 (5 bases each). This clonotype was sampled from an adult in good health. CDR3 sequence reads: CAWSRTRGPYEQYF. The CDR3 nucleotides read TGTGCCTGGAGTAGAACACGGGGCCCTTACGAGCAGTACTTC.